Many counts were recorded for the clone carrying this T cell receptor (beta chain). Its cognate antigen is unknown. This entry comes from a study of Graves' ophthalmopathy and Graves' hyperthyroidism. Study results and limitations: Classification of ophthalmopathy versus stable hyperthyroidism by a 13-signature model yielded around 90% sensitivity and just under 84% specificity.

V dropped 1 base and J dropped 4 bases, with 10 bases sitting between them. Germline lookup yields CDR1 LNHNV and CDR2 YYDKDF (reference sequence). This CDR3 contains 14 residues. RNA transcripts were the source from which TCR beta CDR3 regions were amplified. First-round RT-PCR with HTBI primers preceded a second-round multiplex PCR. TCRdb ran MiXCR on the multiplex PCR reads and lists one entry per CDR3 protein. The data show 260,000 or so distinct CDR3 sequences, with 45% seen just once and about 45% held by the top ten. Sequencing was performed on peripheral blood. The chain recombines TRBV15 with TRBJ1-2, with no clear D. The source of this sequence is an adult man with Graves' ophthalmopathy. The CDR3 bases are TGTGCCACCAGCAGAGGAGGGAGCGGCTATGGCTACACCTTC. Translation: CATSRGGSGYGYTF.